This T cell receptor beta chain was recovered during a study of shared clonotypes between healthy human individuals. Overall study results and limits: It was anticipated that sequencing depth would influence how many clonotypes donors shared.

Template amounts of around 310 ng DNA, 25,000 to 35,000 T cell genomes, were employed in unsorted PBMC replicate PCRs. Profiled with immunoSEQ multiplex PCR; TCRdb holds only in-frame clones, not every one. The table shows about 460,000 clones, with about 74% occurring only once. Nashville, Tennessee was home to all donors, each a Caucasian adult. Samples left unsorted employed some 95 million PBMCs for genomic DNA. The CDR3 is 12 amino acids. Germline CDR1 reads SQVTM; CDR2 reads ANQGSEA. V lost 4 bases to trimming and J lost 7 bases, with 10 bases between them. A note on this clone: Its antigen is not identified.

The sample comprised PBMCs. The sequence was collected from a woman in her forties in good health. Some clones in this sample may be carry-over from other donors' samples. The V gene is TRBV29-1, the J gene TRBJ1-4, with D perhaps matching TRBD1 (5 bases). The CDR3 DNA reads as TGCAGCGTTGTTGGGGGGGTTGAAAAACTGTTTTTT. It is translated as CSVVGGVEKLFF.